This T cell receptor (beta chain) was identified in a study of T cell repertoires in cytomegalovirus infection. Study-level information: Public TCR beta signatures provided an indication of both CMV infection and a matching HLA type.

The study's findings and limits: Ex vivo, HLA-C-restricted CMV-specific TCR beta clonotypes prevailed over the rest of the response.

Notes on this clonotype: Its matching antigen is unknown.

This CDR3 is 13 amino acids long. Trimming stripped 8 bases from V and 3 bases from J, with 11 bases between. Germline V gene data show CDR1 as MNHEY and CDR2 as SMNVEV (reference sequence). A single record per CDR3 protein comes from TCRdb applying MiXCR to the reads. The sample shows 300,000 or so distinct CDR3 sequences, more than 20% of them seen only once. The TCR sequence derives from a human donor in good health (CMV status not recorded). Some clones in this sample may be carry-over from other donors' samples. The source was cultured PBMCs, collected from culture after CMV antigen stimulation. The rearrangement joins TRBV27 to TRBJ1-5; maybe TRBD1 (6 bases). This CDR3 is CASWGHSNQPQHF. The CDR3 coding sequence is TGTGCCAGCTGGGGACATTCCAATCAGCCCCAGCATTTT.